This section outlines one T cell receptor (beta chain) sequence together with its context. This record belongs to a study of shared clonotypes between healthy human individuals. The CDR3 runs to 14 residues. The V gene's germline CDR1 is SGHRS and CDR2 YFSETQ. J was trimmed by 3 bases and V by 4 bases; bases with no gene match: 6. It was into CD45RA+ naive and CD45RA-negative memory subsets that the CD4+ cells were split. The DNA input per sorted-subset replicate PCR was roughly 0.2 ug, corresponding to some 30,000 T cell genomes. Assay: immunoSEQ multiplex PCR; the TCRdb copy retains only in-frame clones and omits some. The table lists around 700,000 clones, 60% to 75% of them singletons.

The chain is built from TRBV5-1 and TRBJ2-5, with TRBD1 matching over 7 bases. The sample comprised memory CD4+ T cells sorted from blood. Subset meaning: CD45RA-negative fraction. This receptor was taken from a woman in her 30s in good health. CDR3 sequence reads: CASSTQTGKETQYF. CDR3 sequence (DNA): TGCGCCAGCAGCACCCAGACAGGGAAAGAGACCCAGTACTTC. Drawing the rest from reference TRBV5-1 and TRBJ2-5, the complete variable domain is KAGVTQTPRYLIKTRGQQVTLSCSPISGHRSVSWYQQTPGQGLQFLFEYFSETQRNKGNFPGRFSGRQFSNSRSEMNVSTLELGDSALYLCASSTQTGKETQYFGPGTRLLVL.